The T cell receptor beta chain under discussion was sequenced for a study of shared clonotypes between healthy human individuals. V was pared by 7 bases and J by 7 bases, with 13 bases between. The CDR3 contains 13 residues. The V gene's germline CDR1 is SGHTA and CDR2 FQGNSA. Splitting of each subset's genomic DNA was done evenly across several immunoSEQ plates. Here immunoSEQ multiplex PCR was the method, and the copy in TCRdb shows in-frame clones only, minus some. The table lists millions of clones, around nine tenths of them singletons, with roughly 0.13% in the top ten. As for this clone: Its target is not known.

Overall study findings and caveats: Rarefaction demonstrated incomplete sorted-subset sequencing despite large depth. Clonotypes shared by all four sorted-subset donors had higher generation probabilities than non-shared clonotypes. An anticipated effect of sequencing depth on clonotype sharing among donors was recognized.

The chain joins TRBV7-2 to TRBJ1-4, with unresolved D. What was sequenced was naive CD4+ T cells sorted from blood. The subset was: CD45RA+ positively selected. This clonotype originated in a man in his late teens or twenties in good health. The CDR3 protein is CASTSRRGEKLFF. The CDR3 bases are TGTGCCAGCACTTCTCGCCGGGGTGAAAAACTGTTTTTT.